This entry concerns a single T cell receptor beta chain. Sequence at one end of the junction differs from germline and may be a read error. Other DNA sequences in this specimen translate into the identical CDR3. This specimen comes from a study of lymphopenia after photon versus proton radiotherapy. This CDR3 is 14 amino acids long. From germline, CDR1 is SGHRS and CDR2 YFSETQ. Only in-frame clones appear in the TCRdb table, and some are missing; sequencing was by immunoSEQ multiplex PCR. The sample includes about 40,000 clones, 85% to 90% of them seen just once. The V and J genes are TRBV5-1 and TRBJ1-4, with 7 bases aligning to TRBD1. The sample here was peripheral blood, taken from a patient treated with proton-based radiotherapy. This TCR derives from a woman aged 65 to 85 with pancreatic cancer. Some clones in this sample may be carry-over from other donors' samples. In DNA form, the CDR3 reads TGCGCCAGCAGCTGGGGGACAGATAATGAAAAGCTGTTTTTT. It codes for CASSWGTDNEKLFF.